This TCR beta chain was sequenced for a study of Ad26.COV2.S vaccination and SARS-CoV-2 variants. The wider study: Intramuscular Ad26.COV2.S at 5x10^10 or 1x10^11 viral particles.

In this sample, this clone turned up once. The antigen is not known. The repertoire was sequenced with immunoSEQ multiplex PCR; TCRdb's copy has only in-frame clones and lacks some. The sample shows 250,000 to 300,000 clones, around 87% of them seen only once. Treatment here: over 15 received Ad26.COV2.S at low or high dose, single or two shots; about 5 received placebo; per-sample allocation not given. Repertoires come from day 63 after the first vaccine or placebo injection. Broader study findings: Greater spike-specific TCR breadth was seen in vaccine recipients than in placebo recipients. The TCR breadth and depth analyses may have understated or missed part of the total T cell responses.

V dropped 4 bases and J dropped 6 bases, with 20 bases sitting between them. CDR1 is SGDLS, CDR2 YYNGEE, per germline. The CDR3 spans 15 residues. The chain recombines TRBV9 with TRBJ2-7; D could derive from TRBD1 or TRBD2 (6 bases each). The receptor comes from a person between 18 and 59 years old who received the Ad26.COV2.S COVID-19 vaccine or a placebo. Material: peripheral blood, obtained in a trial of Ad26.COV2.S vaccine versus placebo. CDR3 nucleotides: TGTGCCAGCAGCCCCCGGACAGCGCGGGATCTCGAGCAGTACTTC. Residues: CASSPRTARDLEQYF.